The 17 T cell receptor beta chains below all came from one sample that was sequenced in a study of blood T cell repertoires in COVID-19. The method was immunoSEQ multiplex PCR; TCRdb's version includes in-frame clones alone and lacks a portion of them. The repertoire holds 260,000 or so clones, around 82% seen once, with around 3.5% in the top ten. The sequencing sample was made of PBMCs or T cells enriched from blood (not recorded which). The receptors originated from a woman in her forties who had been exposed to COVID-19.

CDR3: CASSPAGTSTDTQYF. CDR3 DNA: TGTGCCAGCAGCCCCGCGGGGACTAGCACAGATACGCAGTATTTT. V gene TRBV14 combines with J gene TRBJ2-3; a possible D gene is TRBD2 (6 bases). V lost 4 bases to trimming and J lost 0 bases, with 11 bases between them. Germline lookup yields CDR1 SGHDN and CDR2 FVKESK. The CDR3 contains 15 residues.

The CDR3 DNA reads TGTGCCAGCAGCCAAGATAGGAGGGGGCAAGGAAACACCATATATTTT. Amino acids: CASSQDRRGQGNTIYF. The chain recombines TRBV3-1 (or the pseudogene TRBV3-2) with TRBJ1-3; 7 nucleotides match TRBD1. This CDR3 is built from 16 residues. Germline V gives CDR1 LGHDT, CDR2 YNNKEL (reference sequence). The V and J ends lost 0 bases and 4 bases, in that order; junction bases with no gene match: 6.

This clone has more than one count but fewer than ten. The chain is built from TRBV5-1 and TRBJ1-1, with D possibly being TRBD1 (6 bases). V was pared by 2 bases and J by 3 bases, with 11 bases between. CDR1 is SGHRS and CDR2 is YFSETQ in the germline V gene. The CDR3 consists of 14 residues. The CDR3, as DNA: TGCGCCAGCAGCTTAGTTCCAGGGGACACTGAAGCTTTCTTT. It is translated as CASSLVPGDTEAFF.

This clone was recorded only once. The CDR3 region has the DNA TGTGCCAGCAGCTTCCTACAGACTAGCGGCCTCTACAATGAGCAGTTCTTC. Amino acid sequence: CASSFLQTSGLYNEQFF. The chain links TRBV7-9 to TRBJ2-1; 9 bases line up with TRBD2. J gave up 3 bases and V 3 bases, and 9 bases lay outside the gene matches. Germline CDR1 reads SEHNR; CDR2 reads FQNEAQ (reference sequence). The CDR3 extends over 17 amino acids.

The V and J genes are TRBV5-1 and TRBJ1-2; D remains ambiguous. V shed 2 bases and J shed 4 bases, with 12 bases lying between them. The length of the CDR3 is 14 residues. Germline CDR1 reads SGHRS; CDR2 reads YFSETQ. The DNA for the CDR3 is TGCGCCAGCAGCTTAGATAGCCCTACCTATGGCTACACCTTC. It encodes CASSLDSPTYGYTF. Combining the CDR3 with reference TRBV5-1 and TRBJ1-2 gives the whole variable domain KAGVTQTPRYLIKTRGQQVTLSCSPISGHRSVSWYQQTPGQGLQFLFEYFSETQRNKGNFPGRFSGRQFSNSRSEMNVSTLELGDSALYLCASSLDSPTYGYTFGSGTRLTVV.

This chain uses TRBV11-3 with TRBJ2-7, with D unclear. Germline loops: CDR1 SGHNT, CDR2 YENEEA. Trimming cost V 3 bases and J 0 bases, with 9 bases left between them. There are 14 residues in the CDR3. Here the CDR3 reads CASSFNPSSYEQYF. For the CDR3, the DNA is TGTGCCAGCAGCTTCAACCCCAGCTCCTACGAGCAGTACTTC.

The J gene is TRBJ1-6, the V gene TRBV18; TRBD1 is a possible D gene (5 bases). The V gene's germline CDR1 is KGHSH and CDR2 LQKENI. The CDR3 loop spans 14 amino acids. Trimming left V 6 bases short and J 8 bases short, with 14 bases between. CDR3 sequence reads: CASSQTAMDSPLHF. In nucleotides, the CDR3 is TGTGCCAGCTCGCAGACAGCAATGGATTCACCCCTCCACTTT.

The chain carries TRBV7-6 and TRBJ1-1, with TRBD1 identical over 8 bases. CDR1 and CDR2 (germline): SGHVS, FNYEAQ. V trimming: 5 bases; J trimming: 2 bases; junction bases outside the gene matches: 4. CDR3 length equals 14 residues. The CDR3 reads CASSRGQANTEAFF. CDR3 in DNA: TGTGCCAGCAGCCGGGGACAGGCAAACACTGAAGCTTTCTTT. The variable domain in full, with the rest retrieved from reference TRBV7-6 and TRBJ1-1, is GAGVSQSPRYKVTKRGQDVALRCDPISGHVSLYWYRQALGQGPEFLTYFNYEAQQDKSGLPNDRFSAERPEGSISTLTIQRTEQRDSAMYRCASSRGQANTEAFFGQGTRLTVV.

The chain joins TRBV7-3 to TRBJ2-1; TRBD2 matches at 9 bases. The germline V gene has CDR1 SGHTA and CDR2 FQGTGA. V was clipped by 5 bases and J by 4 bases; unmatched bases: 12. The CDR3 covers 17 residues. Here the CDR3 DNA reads TGTGCCAGCAGCCCCGGACAGATCAGCGGGGGGTACAATGAGCAGTTCTTC. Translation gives CASSPGQISGGYNEQFF.

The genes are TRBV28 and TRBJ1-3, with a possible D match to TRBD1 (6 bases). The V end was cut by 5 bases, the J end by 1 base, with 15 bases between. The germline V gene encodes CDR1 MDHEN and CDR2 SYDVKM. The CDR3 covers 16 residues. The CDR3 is CASSDLQGTSGNTIYF. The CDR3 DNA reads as TGTGCCAGCAGTGACTTACAGGGAACGTCTGGAAACACCATATATTTT.

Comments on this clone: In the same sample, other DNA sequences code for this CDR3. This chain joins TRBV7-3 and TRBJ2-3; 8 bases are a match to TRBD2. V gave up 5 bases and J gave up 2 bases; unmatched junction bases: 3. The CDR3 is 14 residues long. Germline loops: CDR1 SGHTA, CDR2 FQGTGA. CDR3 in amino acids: CASSRGGATDTQYF. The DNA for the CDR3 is TGTGCCAGCAGCCGGGGGGGAGCCACAGATACGCAGTATTTT.

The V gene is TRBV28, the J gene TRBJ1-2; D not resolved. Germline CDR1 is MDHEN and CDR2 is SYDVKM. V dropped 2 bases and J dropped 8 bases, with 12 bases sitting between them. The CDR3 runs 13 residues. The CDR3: CASSLGGPPGYTF. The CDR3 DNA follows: TGTGCCAGCAGTTTAGGTGGGCCGCCGGGCTACACCTTC.

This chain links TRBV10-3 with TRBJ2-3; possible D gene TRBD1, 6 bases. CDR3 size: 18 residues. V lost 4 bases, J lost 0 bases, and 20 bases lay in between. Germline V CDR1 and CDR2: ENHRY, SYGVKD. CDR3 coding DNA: TGTGCCATCAGTGGGATGGGGGCAACGACGTCTAGCACAGATACGCAGTATTTT. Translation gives CAISGMGATTSSTDTQYF.

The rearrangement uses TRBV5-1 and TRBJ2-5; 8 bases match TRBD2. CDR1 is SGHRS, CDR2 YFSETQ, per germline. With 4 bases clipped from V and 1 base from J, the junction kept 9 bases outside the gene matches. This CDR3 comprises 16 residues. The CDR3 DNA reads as TGCGCCAGCAGCCCCGCGACTAGCGTCGGCCAAGAGACCCAGTACTTC. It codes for CASSPATSVGQETQYF. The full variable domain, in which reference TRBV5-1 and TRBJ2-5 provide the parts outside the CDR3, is KAGVTQTPRYLIKTRGQQVTLSCSPISGHRSVSWYQQTPGQGLQFLFEYFSETQRNKGNFPGRFSGRQFSNSRSEMNVSTLELGDSALYLCASSPATSVGQETQYFGPGTRLLVL.

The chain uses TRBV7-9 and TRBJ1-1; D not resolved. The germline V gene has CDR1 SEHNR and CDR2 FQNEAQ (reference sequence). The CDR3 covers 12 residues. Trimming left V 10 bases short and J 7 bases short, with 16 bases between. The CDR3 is CAIAPGGVEAFF. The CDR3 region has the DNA TGTGCCATCGCACCTGGCGGGGTTGAAGCTTTCTTT. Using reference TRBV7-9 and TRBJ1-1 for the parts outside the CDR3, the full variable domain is DTGVSQNPRHKITKRGQNVTFRCDPISEHNRLYWYRQTLGQGPEFLTYFQNEAQLEKSRLLSDRFSAERPKGSFSTLEIQRTEQGDSAMYLCAIAPGGVEAFFGQGTRLTVV.

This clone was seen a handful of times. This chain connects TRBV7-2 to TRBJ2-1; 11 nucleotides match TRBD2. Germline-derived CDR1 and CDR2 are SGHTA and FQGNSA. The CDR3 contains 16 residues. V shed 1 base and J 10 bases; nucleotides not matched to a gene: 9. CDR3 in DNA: TGTGCCAGCAGCTTAGAGGTTAGCGGGGGGGAAGAGGAGCAGTTCTTC. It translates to CASSLEVSGGEEEQFF. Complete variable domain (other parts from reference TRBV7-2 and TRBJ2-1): GAGVSQSPSNKVTEKGKDVELRCDPISGHTALYWYRQSLGQGLEFLIYFQGNSAPDKSGLPSDRFSAERTGGSVSTLTIQRTQQEDSAVYLCASSLEVSGGEEEQFFGPGTRLTVL.

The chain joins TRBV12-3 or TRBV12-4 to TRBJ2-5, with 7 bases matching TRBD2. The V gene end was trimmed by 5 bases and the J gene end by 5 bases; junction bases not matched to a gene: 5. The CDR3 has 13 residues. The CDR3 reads CASSKAGGETQYF. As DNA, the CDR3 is TGTGCCAGCAGTAAGGCCGGGGGGGAGACCCAGTACTTC.